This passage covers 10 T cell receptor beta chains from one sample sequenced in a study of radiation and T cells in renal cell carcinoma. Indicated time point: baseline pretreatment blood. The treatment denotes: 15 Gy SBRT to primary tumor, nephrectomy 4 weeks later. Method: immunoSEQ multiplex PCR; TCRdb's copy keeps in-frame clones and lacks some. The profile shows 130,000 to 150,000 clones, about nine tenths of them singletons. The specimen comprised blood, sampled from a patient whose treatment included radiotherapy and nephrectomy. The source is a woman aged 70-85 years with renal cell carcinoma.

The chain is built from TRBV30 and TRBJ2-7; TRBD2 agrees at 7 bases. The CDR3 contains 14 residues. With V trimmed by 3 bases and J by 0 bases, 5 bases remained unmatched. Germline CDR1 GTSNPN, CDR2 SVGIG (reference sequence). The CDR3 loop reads CAWRRPGGSYEQYF. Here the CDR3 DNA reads TGTGCCTGGAGACGCCCGGGGGGCTCCTACGAGCAGTACTTC.

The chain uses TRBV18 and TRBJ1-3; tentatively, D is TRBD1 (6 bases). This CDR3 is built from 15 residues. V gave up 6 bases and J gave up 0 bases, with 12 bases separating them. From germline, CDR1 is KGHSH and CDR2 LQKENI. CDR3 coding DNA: TGTGCCAGCTCGTCGGAACAGGGCTCTGGAAACACCATATATTTT. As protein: CASSSEQGSGNTIYF.

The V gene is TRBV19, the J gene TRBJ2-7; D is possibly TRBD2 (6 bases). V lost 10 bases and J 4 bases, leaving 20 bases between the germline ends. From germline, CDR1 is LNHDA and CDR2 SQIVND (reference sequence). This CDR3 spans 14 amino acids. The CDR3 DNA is TGTGCCACCTCCCGAGGAGGGCTGGGGTACGAGCAGTACTTC. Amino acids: CATSRGGLGYEQYF.

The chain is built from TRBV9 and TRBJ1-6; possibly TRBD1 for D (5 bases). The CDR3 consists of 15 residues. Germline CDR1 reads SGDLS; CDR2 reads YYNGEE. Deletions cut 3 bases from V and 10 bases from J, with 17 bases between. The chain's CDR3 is CASSGSVGVGSPLHF. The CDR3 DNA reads TGTGCCAGCAGCGGTAGTGTAGGGGTGGGCTCACCCCTCCACTTT.

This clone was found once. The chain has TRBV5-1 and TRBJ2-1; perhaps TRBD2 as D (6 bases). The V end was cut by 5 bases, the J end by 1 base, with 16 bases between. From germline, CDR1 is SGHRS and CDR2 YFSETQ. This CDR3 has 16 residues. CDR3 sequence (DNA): TGCGCCAGCAGATCCACTTTGGCGGGGTCCTACAATGAGCAGTTCTTC. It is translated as CASRSTLAGSYNEQFF.

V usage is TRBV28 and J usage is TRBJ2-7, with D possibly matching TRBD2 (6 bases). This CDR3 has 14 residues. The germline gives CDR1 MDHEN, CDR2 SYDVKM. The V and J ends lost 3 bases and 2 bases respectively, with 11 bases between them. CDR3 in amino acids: CASSLGREAYEQYF. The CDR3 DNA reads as TGTGCCAGCAGTTTGGGCAGGGAGGCCTACGAGCAGTACTTC.

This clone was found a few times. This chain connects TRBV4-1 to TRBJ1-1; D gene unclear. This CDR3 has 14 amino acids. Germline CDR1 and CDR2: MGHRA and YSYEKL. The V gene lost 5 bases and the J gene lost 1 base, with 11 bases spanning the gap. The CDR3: CASSNGRWNTEAFF. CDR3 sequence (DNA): TGCGCCAGCAGCAACGGACGGTGGAACACTGAAGCTTTCTTT.

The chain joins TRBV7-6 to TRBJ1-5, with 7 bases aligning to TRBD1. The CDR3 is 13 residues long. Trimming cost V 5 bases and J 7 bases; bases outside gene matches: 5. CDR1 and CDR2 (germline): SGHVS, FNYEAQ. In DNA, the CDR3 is TGTGCCAGCAGCCAGGGGGGGGTCCAGCCCCAGCATTTT. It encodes CASSQGGVQPQHF.

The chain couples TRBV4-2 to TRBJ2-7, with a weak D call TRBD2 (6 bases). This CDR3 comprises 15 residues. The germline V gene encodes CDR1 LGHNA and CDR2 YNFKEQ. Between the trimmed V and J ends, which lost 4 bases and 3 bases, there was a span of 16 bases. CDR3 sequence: CASSPALRGDYEQYF. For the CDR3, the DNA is TGTGCCAGCAGCCCCGCGTTGCGGGGAGACTACGAGCAGTACTTC.

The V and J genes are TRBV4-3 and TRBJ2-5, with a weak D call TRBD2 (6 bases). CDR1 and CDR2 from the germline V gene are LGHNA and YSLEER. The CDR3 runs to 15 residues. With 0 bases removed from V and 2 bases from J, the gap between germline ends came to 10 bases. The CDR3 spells CASSQDSGRQETQYF. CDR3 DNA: TGCGCCAGCAGCCAAGATTCGGGGAGGCAAGAGACCCAGTACTTC.